A selection of T cell receptor beta chains follows, all from one sample in a study of CD4 T cells in relation to SARS-CoV-2 and coronaviruses. Libraries were prepared by immunoSEQ multiplex PCR; TCRdb keeps only in-frame clonotypes and omits some of them. The data hold approximately 70,000 clones, with just over 90% observed a single time. The material sequenced was naive CD4+ T cells from PBMCs. The receptors derive from a human donor in good health. Each CDR3 is given with its conserved first and last residue. The D gene is left open where the match is weak. Not all rows give a size; the values are once, few, many and, for expanded clones, a class.

d_call j_call v_call clone_size cdr3_nt cdr3_aa
TRBD1 TRBJ2-2 TRBV9 . TGTGCCAGCAGCGTCCAGGGGGCGCGGGGCACCGGGGAGCTGTTTTTT CASSVQGARGTGELFF
TRBD2 TRBJ2-1 TRBV5-1 . TGCGCCAGCAGCTCGATACTTGTGGGACTAACGCACAATGAGCAGTTCTTC CASSSILVGLTHNEQFF
TRBD1 TRBJ2-2 TRBV11-2 . TGTGCCAGCAGCCGACAGGGATTGAACACCGGGGAGCTGTTTTTT CASSRQGLNTGELFF
TRBD2 TRBJ2-5 TRBV5-4 . TGTGCCAGCAGCTCCGCTAGCGGGAGGGCGGAGGAGACCCAGTACTTC CASSSASGRAEETQYF
. TRBJ1-6 TRBV6-1 . TGTGCCAGCAGTGAAAAGGGGTGGGGGGCGGGTAATTCACCCCTCCACTTT CASSEKGWGAGNSPLHF
TRBD1 TRBJ2-7 TRBV5-1 . TGCGCCAGCAGCTTGCAGGGGGCTTACGAGCAGTACTTC CASSLQGAYEQYF
. TRBJ2-5 TRBV7-9 once TGTGCCAGCAGCTTTAGAAGAGGGGTGGATGGGGAGACCCAGTACTTC CASSFRRGVDGETQYF
TRBD2 TRBJ2-3 TRBV7-9 . TGTGCCAGCAGCTCTGGACTAGCGGGGCGGGGAGGCACAGATACGCAGTATTTT CASSSGLAGRGGTDTQYF
TRBD2 TRBJ2-1 TRBV7-3 . TGTGCCAGCAGCTTAACGACTAGCGGGAGAAGGTCCTACAATGAGCAGTTCTTC CASSLTTSGRRSYNEQFF
TRBD2 TRBJ2-7 TRBV19 once TGTGCCAGTAGTTCCCTCCAGCTAGCGGGAGTTTACGAGCAGTACTTC CASSSLQLAGVYEQYF
TRBD2 TRBJ2-3 TRBV19 . TGTGCCAGTAGTATGGTTAGCGGGGGCACAGATACGCAGTATTTT CASSMVSGGTDTQYF
. TRBJ2-1 TRBV19 . TGTGCCAGTAGTAGCGGCTTCAATGAGCAGTTCTTC CASSSGFNEQFF
. TRBJ1-2 TRBV3-1/TRBV3-2 . TGTGCCAGCCGGCGTACGACAGTGGCAGGCTACACCTTC CASRRTTVAGYTF
TRBD2 TRBJ2-5 TRBV19 . TGTGCCAGTAGTTTCGCGCGGGAGGCCCAAGAGACCCAGTACTTC CASSFAREAQETQYF
. TRBJ2-2 TRBV28 . TGTGCCAGTGGGTCCACCGGGGAGCTGTTTTTT CASGSTGELFF
TRBD1 TRBJ2-4 TRBV5-1 . TGCGCCAGCAGCGTATGGACAGGGTCCGGCATTCAGTACTTC CASSVWTGSGIQYF
TRBD2 TRBJ2-7 TRBV5-1 . TGCGCCAGCAGCTCCTTAGCGGGAGTGGGGGCGGGTGAGCAGTACTTC CASSSLAGVGAGEQYF
. TRBJ2-3 TRBV7-9 . TGTGCCAGCAGCCCCTCTGGTGAGGGGGTCGCAGATACGCAGTATTTT CASSPSGEGVADTQYF
. TRBJ1-4 TRBV19 once TGTGCCAGTAGACGCGGACAGATGGGCGAAAAACTGTTTTTT CASRRGQMGEKLFF
. TRBJ2-1 TRBV15 . TGTGCCACCAGCAGAGTGGCGGGGGCCGACAATGAGCAGTTCTTC CATSRVAGADNEQFF
TRBD1 TRBJ1-2 TRBV30 . TGTGCCTGGTCTTCAGGGGGCGCCGGGGGCTACACCTTC CAWSSGGAGGYTF
TRBD1 TRBJ2-1 TRBV6-7 . TGTGCCAGCAGTCACCGGGACAGGGGACATGAGCAGTTCTTC CASSHRDRGHEQFF
TRBD1 TRBJ2-7 TRBV2 . TGTGCCAGCAGCTCCGAGACAGGGGCCGAGCAGTACTTC CASSSETGAEQYF
. TRBJ2-1 TRBV5-1 . TGCGCCAGCAGCCCCACTTTTAATGAGCAGTTCTTC CASSPTFNEQFF
TRBD1 TRBJ2-7 TRBV28 . TGTGCCAGCCTTGGGACAGGGATCTCCTACGAGCAGTACTTC CASLGTGISYEQYF
TRBD1 TRBJ1-6 TRBV5-1 . TGCGCCAGCAGCCTGCGGCCACATCCGACAGGGAATAATTCACCCCTCCACTTT CASSLRPHPTGNNSPLHF
. TRBJ1-5 TRBV12-3/TRBV12-4 once TGTGCCAGCACTTTGGGTGGGGGGCTTCCCCAGCATTTT CASTLGGGLPQHF
. TRBJ1-5 TRBV4-1 . TGCGCCAGCAGCCAAGATGGAGAAGGAGGAGTTCAGCCCCAGCATTTT CASSQDGEGGVQPQHF
TRBD2 TRBJ2-1 TRBV4-2 . TGTGCCAGCAGCCGAGTCGGGACTAGTTCCTTCGGCAATGAGCAGTTCTTC CASSRVGTSSFGNEQFF
. TRBJ2-5 TRBV6-5 . TGTGCCAGCAGTTACATGGGGAACTGGGAGACCCAGTACTTC CASSYMGNWETQYF
. TRBJ2-7 TRBV27 . TGTGCCAGCAGTTTAAAGAAAGGCACCTACGAGCAGTACTTC CASSLKKGTYEQYF
. TRBJ2-3 TRBV6-4 . TGTGCCAGCAGTGACAAGGGGCCCAGAAGAGATACGCAGTATTTT CASSDKGPRRDTQYF
. TRBJ2-7 TRBV28 . TGTGCCAGCAGTTCGGGCAGCTACTCCTACGAGCAGTACTTC CASSSGSYSYEQYF
. TRBJ2-1 TRBV12-3/TRBV12-4 . TGTGCCAGCAGCCCCACTACCCCCCATGAGCAGTTCTTC CASSPTTPHEQFF
TRBD1 TRBJ1-5 TRBV6-2/TRBV6-3 . TGTGCCAGCAGTTACATAGACAGGGTTAGCAATCAGCCCCAGCATTTT CASSYIDRVSNQPQHF
. TRBJ1-2 TRBV28 . TGTGCCAGCAGTTTAGAGCGGTATGGCTACACCTTC CASSLERYGYTF